Listed below are T cell receptor beta chains from one sample, sequenced in a study of naive and memory T cell subsets. TCRdb recomputed calls from the UMI-ligation and nested PCR reads with MiXCR, one row per CDR3 protein. The sample yields about 150,000 distinct CDR3 sequences, 20% to 25% seen once. The sample comprised naive CD4+ T cells from blood. The source of these receptors is a human donor in good health. Both conserved end residues are part of each CDR3. Each record gives: V gene, J gene, clone size, D gene, CDR3 protein, CDR3 DNA. The D gene is left open where the match is weak. A clone size is listed for some rows: how often the clone was seen (once, few, many), or a class if it is expanded.

V: TRBV18
J: TRBJ1-2
size: .
D: TRBD1
CDR3: CASSGGQGHYGYTF
DNA: TGTGCCAGCTCAGGCGGACAGGGCCACTATGGCTACACCTTC

V: TRBV20-1
J: TRBJ1-3
size: few
D: TRBD1
CDR3: CSARSPRGQTAGNTIYF
DNA: TGCAGTGCTAGAAGTCCCCGGGGACAGACCGCTGGAAACACCATATATTTT

V: TRBV7-9
J: TRBJ1-1
size: .
D: TRBD1
CDR3: CASSLGAGGFTEAFF
DNA: TGTGCCAGCAGCTTAGGGGCAGGGGGCTTTACTGAAGCTTTCTTT

V: TRBV28
J: TRBJ2-7
size: many
D: .
CDR3: CASRLEPYEQYF
DNA: TGTGCCAGCAGACTGGAACCCTACGAGCAGTACTTC

V: TRBV7-9
J: TRBJ2-1
size: once
D: .
CDR3: CASSSGPQPNEQFF
DNA: TGTGCCAGCAGCTCGGGACCACAACCGAATGAGCAGTTCTTC

V: TRBV18
J: TRBJ1-1
size: .
D: .
CDR3: CASSPTGYTEAFF
DNA: TGTGCCAGCTCACCTACAGGGTACACTGAAGCTTTCTTT

V: TRBV12-3/TRBV12-4
J: TRBJ2-7
size: many
D: TRBD1
CDR3: CASSRDRVSYEQYF
DNA: TGTGCCAGCAGCCGGGACAGGGTAAGCTACGAGCAGTACTTC

V: TRBV19
J: TRBJ1-5
size: .
D: TRBD1
CDR3: CASSQQGASGNQPQHF
DNA: TGTGCCAGTAGTCAACAGGGGGCGAGTGGCAATCAGCCCCAGCATTTT

V: TRBV6-6
J: TRBJ2-1
size: .
D: TRBD2
CDR3: CASSPPGLANEQFF
DNA: TGTGCCAGCAGTCCCCCGGGACTAGCGAATGAGCAGTTCTTC

V: TRBV10-2
J: TRBJ2-7
size: many
D: .
CDR3: CASSEQVVDEQYF
DNA: TGCGCCAGCAGTGAACAGGTTGTGGACGAGCAGTACTTC

V: TRBV6-5
J: TRBJ1-5
size: .
D: TRBD1
CDR3: CASSYPGGWSNQPQHF
DNA: TGTGCCAGCAGTTATCCAGGGGGGTGGAGCAATCAGCCCCAGCATTTT

V: TRBV7-9
J: TRBJ1-2
size: few
D: .
CDR3: CASSLGRDTKGGYTF
DNA: TGTGCCAGCAGCTTAGGGAGGGACACCAAAGGAGGCTACACCTTC

V: TRBV28
J: TRBJ2-7
size: .
D: TRBD2
CDR3: CASSQGLAGLRWYF
DNA: TGTGCCAGCAGCCAAGGACTAGCTGGATTACGTTGGTACTTC

V: TRBV3-1
J: TRBJ2-3
size: many
D: TRBD2
CDR3: CASSPSRGGRASDTQYF
DNA: TGTGCCAGCAGCCCCTCGAGAGGCGGGAGGGCCTCAGATACGCAGTATTTT

V: TRBV5-1
J: TRBJ2-1
size: .
D: .
CDR3: CASSPAIFNEQFF
DNA: TGCGCCAGCAGCCCCGCCATCTTCAATGAGCAGTTCTTC

V: TRBV2
J: TRBJ2-7
size: few
D: .
CDR3: CASNGLPGQYF
DNA: TGTGCCAGCAATGGACTCCCCGGGCAGTACTTC

V: TRBV4-1
J: TRBJ2-7
size: few
D: TRBD2
CDR3: CASSQAQREIYEQYF
DNA: TGCGCCAGCAGCCAAGCGCAGCGGGAGATCTACGAGCAGTACTTC

V: TRBV3-1
J: TRBJ1-1
size: few
D: .
CDR3: CASSQKGGGTEAFF
DNA: TGTGCCAGCAGCCAAAAGGGGGGCGGCACTGAAGCTTTCTTT

V: TRBV27
J: TRBJ1-1
size: few
D: .
CDR3: CASSKAWDHTEAFF
DNA: TGTGCCAGCAGTAAGGCATGGGACCACACTGAAGCTTTCTTT

V: TRBV12-3/TRBV12-4
J: TRBJ2-5
size: .
D: .
CDR3: CASSLSETETQYF
DNA: TGTGCCAGCAGTTTAAGCGAAACGGAGACCCAGTACTTC

V: TRBV7-2
J: TRBJ2-3
size: .
D: TRBD2
CDR3: CASSSLAGGGTDTQYF
DNA: TGTGCCAGCAGCAGCTTAGCGGGAGGAGGGACAGATACGCAGTATTTT

V: TRBV6-6
J: TRBJ1-1
size: .
D: TRBD1
CDR3: CASSPRDRNTEAFF
DNA: TGTGCCAGCAGTCCCCGGGACAGGAACACTGAAGCTTTCTTT

V: TRBV24-1
J: TRBJ2-5
size: .
D: .
CDR3: CATRGSVVETQYF
DNA: TGTGCCACCAGGGGATCAGTAGTCGAGACCCAGTACTTC

V: TRBV24-1
J: TRBJ2-5
size: few
D: .
CDR3: CATSERGQETQYF
DNA: TGTGCCACCAGTGAACGCGGCCAAGAGACCCAGTACTTC

V: TRBV20-1
J: TRBJ2-1
size: .
D: .
CDR3: CSVEYTLNEQFF
DNA: TGCAGTGTCGAGTACACATTAAATGAGCAGTTCTTC

V: TRBV7-9
J: TRBJ2-2
size: .
D: TRBD2
CDR3: CASSRLAGGIGELFF
DNA: TGTGCCAGCAGCCGACTAGCGGGAGGCATCGGGGAGCTGTTTTTT

V: TRBV10-2
J: TRBJ1-5
size: few
D: .
CDR3: CASSDPTGIGSNQPQHF
DNA: TGCGCCAGCAGTGACCCGACAGGTATAGGCAGCAATCAGCCCCAGCATTTT

V: TRBV6-6
J: TRBJ2-5
size: .
D: TRBD2
CDR3: CATQKRLAGQETQYF
DNA: TGTGCCACCCAAAAGAGACTAGCGGGACAAGAGACCCAGTACTTC

V: TRBV28
J: TRBJ1-1
size: few
D: .
CDR3: CASMSYMNTEAFF
DNA: TGTGCCAGCATGAGCTACATGAACACTGAAGCTTTCTTT

V: TRBV6-5
J: TRBJ2-1
size: few
D: .
CDR3: CASSYSLGNSYNEQFF
DNA: TGTGCCAGCAGTTATTCATTGGGTAACTCCTACAATGAGCAGTTCTTC

V: TRBV4-3
J: TRBJ2-1
size: many
D: TRBD2
CDR3: CASSQDALAGGPYEQFF
DNA: TGCGCCAGCAGCCAAGACGCCCTAGCGGGAGGGCCCTATGAGCAGTTCTTC

V: TRBV6-5
J: TRBJ2-3
size: .
D: .
CDR3: CASRGLQGPADTQYF
DNA: TGTGCCAGCAGAGGACTCCAGGGTCCGGCAGATACGCAGTATTTT

V: TRBV5-1
J: TRBJ2-7
size: few
D: TRBD1
CDR3: CASSPKWDRGYEQYF
DNA: TGCGCCAGCAGCCCTAAGTGGGACAGGGGGTACGAGCAGTACTTC

V: TRBV10-3
J: TRBJ2-1
size: few
D: .
CDR3: CAISELAGMNNEQFF
DNA: TGTGCCATCAGTGAGTTGGCGGGTATGAACAATGAGCAGTTCTTC

V: TRBV28
J: TRBJ2-7
size: .
D: TRBD1
CDR3: CASSSPAGGRREQYF
DNA: TGTGCCAGCAGTTCCCCGGCAGGGGGTCGACGAGAGCAGTACTTC

V: TRBV20-1
J: TRBJ2-7
size: .
D: .
CDR3: CSARKRPGDVYEQYF
DNA: TGCAGTGCTAGAAAGCGCCCGGGGGATGTCTACGAGCAGTACTTC

V: TRBV6-5
J: TRBJ1-1
size: .
D: .
CDR3: CASSYFDVNTEAFF
DNA: TGTGCCAGCAGTTATTTCGACGTGAACACTGAAGCTTTCTTT

V: TRBV7-7
J: TRBJ2-7
size: .
D: .
CDR3: CASSLAQGGPYEQYF
DNA: TGTGCCAGCAGCTTAGCGCAAGGAGGGCCGTACGAGCAGTACTTC

V: TRBV7-2
J: TRBJ2-1
size: few
D: .
CDR3: CARKRQVLYNEQFF
DNA: TGTGCCAGAAAGAGACAGGTCCTTTACAATGAGCAGTTCTTC

V: TRBV11-2
J: TRBJ2-3
size: few
D: TRBD2
CDR3: CASNPGLAAFRDTQYF
DNA: TGTGCCAGCAACCCGGGACTAGCGGCATTCAGGGATACGCAGTATTTT

V: TRBV6-5
J: TRBJ1-2
size: few
D: .
CDR3: CASSYGQSLGYTF
DNA: TGTGCCAGCAGTTATGGACAGTCACTTGGCTACACCTTC

V: TRBV5-6
J: TRBJ1-2
size: few
D: TRBD1
CDR3: CASSETGEYGYTF
DNA: TGTGCCAGCAGCGAAACAGGGGAGTATGGCTACACCTTC

V: TRBV27
J: TRBJ2-1
size: .
D: .
CDR3: CASSPGGPVGRYEQFF
DNA: TGTGCCAGCAGTCCCGGGGGGCCCGTCGGACGTTATGAGCAGTTCTTC

V: TRBV29-1
J: TRBJ2-1
size: many
D: .
CDR3: CSASPWSYNEQFF
DNA: TGCAGCGCTTCCCCGTGGTCCTACAATGAGCAGTTCTTC

V: TRBV5-1
J: TRBJ1-4
size: .
D: .
CDR3: CASTPLGGNEKLFF
DNA: TGCGCCAGCACCCCGTTGGGGGGTAATGAAAAACTGTTTTTT

V: TRBV28
J: TRBJ1-1
size: .
D: TRBD1
CDR3: CASSRTGAPFTEAFF
DNA: TGTGCCAGCAGCCGGACAGGAGCGCCGTTCACTGAAGCTTTCTTT

V: TRBV4-2
J: TRBJ2-2
size: .
D: TRBD2
CDR3: CASSRLAKNTGELFF
DNA: TGTGCCAGCAGCCGACTAGCAAAAAACACCGGGGAGCTGTTTTTT

V: TRBV12-3/TRBV12-4
J: TRBJ1-5
size: .
D: .
CDR3: CASSLGGGIEPQHF
DNA: TGTGCCAGCAGTTTAGGGGGGGGTATTGAGCCCCAGCATTTT

V: TRBV29-1
J: TRBJ2-7
size: few
D: .
CDR3: CSVAFRQDGEQYF
DNA: TGCAGCGTTGCTTTCAGGCAGGACGGCGAGCAGTACTTC

V: TRBV6-2/TRBV6-3
J: TRBJ2-7
size: few
D: .
CDR3: CASSYYGGYEQYF
DNA: TGTGCCAGCAGTTACTATGGGGGTTACGAGCAGTACTTC

V: TRBV20-1
J: TRBJ1-2
size: .
D: .
CDR3: CSARDRMGGNYGYTF
DNA: TGCAGTGCTAGAGATCGGATGGGGGGCAACTATGGCTACACCTTC

V: TRBV28
J: TRBJ2-3
size: .
D: .
CDR3: CASSARTFVGTDTQYF
DNA: TGTGCCAGCAGTGCACGCACCTTCGTAGGGACAGATACGCAGTATTTT

V: TRBV20-1
J: TRBJ1-2
size: few
D: TRBD1
CDR3: CSAAQGSHRATYGYTF
DNA: TGCAGTGCTGCACAGGGGTCTCACCGAGCCACCTATGGCTACACCTTC